The rows below give T cell receptor beta chains drawn from one sample of a study of OX40 agonist ivuxolimab in advanced cancers. Method: immunoSEQ multiplex PCR; TCRdb's copy keeps in-frame clones and lacks some. This sample has about 86,000 clones, with roughly 87% found just once. Source: CD4+ or CD8+ T cells sorted from blood, taken in a trial of the OX40 agonist ivuxolimab. The receptors shown here come from an adult with an advanced solid tumor such as melanoma, head and neck, liver or kidney cancer. CDR3s include the opening cysteine and the closing phenylalanine or tryptophan. The D gene is left open where the match is weak. Part of the rows lack a size; the others show once, few, many or a class for expanded clones.

>TRBJ1-1|TRBV30|-|-
CAWRRGPTEAFF
TGTGCCTGGAGGAGAGGTCCGACTGAAGCTTTCTTT
>TRBJ1-2|TRBV4-3|TRBD1|-
CASSHTLVQGYYGYTF
TGCGCCAGCAGCCATACATTAGTACAGGGGTACTATGGCTACACCTTC
>TRBJ2-7|TRBV27|TRBD1|-
CASSLRRGQGRVGSYEQYF
TGTGCCAGCAGTTTAAGGAGGGGACAGGGGAGGGTAGGCTCCTACGAGCAGTACTTC
>TRBJ2-3|TRBV5-1|TRBD2|-
CASRSGRIADTQYF
TGCGCCAGCAGAAGCGGGAGGATAGCAGATACGCAGTATTTT
>TRBJ1-2|TRBV6-5|-|-
CASSLGGAGEGYTF
TGTGCCAGCAGTCTTGGGGGCGCCGGAGAGGGCTACACCTTC
>TRBJ1-2|TRBV5-4|-|-
CASSLQTGLSYTF
TGTGCCAGCAGCTTGCAGACAGGTTTGAGCTACACCTTC
>TRBJ1-4|TRBV19|-|-
CASSTGTHEKLFF
TGTGCCAGTAGCACCGGGACCCATGAAAAACTGTTTTTT
>TRBJ2-5|TRBV19|-|-
CASSIEGGASKTQYF
TGTGCCAGTAGTATAGAGGGGGGGGCGTCAAAGACCCAGTACTTC
>TRBJ1-1|TRBV6-1|-|few
CASSEQPSEAFF
TGTGCCAGCAGTGAACAGCCGTCCGAAGCTTTCTTT
>TRBJ2-3|TRBV18|-|-
CASSQATDTQYF
TGTGCCAGCTCTCAAGCCACAGATACGCAGTATTTT
>TRBJ1-5|TRBV19|-|-
CASIPSRGLGNQPQHF
TGTGCCAGTATCCCCAGCCGGGGGCTTGGCAATCAGCCCCAGCATTTT
>TRBJ1-1|TRBV28|TRBD1|few
CASRENRGLVKNTEAFF
TGTGCCAGCAGGGAGAACAGGGGGCTTGTCAAAAACACTGAAGCTTTCTTT
>TRBJ2-5|TRBV2|-|once
CASSPARETQYF
TGTGCCAGCAGTCCGGCTCGGGAGACCCAGTACTTC
>TRBJ2-2|TRBV5-1|TRBD1|once
CASSLRRTGVSGELFF
TGCGCCAGCAGCCTACGTAGGACAGGGGTCTCCGGGGAGCTGTTTTTT
>TRBJ2-1|TRBV5-6|TRBD1|once
CASSKDRGLVYNEQFF
TGTGCCAGCAGCAAGGACAGGGGCCTTGTTTACAATGAGCAGTTCTTC
>TRBJ2-3|TRBV5-1|TRBD1|-
CASSLAQGGTDTQYF
TGCGCCAGCAGCTTGGCCCAGGGGGGCACAGATACGCAGTATTTT
>TRBJ2-1|TRBV7-2|-|-
CASSLGSASRREQFF
TGTGCCAGCAGCTTAGGTTCGGCCAGTCGGCGAGAACAGTTCTTC
>TRBJ1-1|TRBV29-1|-|-
CSVDTGWSTEAFF
TGCAGCGTTGACACAGGTTGGAGCACTGAAGCTTTCTTT
>TRBJ1-2|TRBV14|-|-
CASGQKVLTNIFGYTF
TGTGCCAGCGGCCAAAAGGTGCTAACGAACATATTCGGCTACACCTTC
>TRBJ2-7|TRBV7-8|-|few
CASSDQDEQYF
TGTGCCAGCAGCGACCAGGACGAGCAGTACTTC
>TRBJ1-5|TRBV6-6|-|-
CASSRGQGQPQHF
TGTGCCAGCAGCCGGGGGCAAGGTCAGCCCCAGCATTTT
>TRBJ2-7|TRBV7-8|-|-
CASSLVGYEQYF
TGTGCCAGCAGCTTAGTAGGCTACGAGCAGTACTTC
>TRBJ1-2|TRBV19|-|-
CASSITGQNYGYTF
TGTGCCAGTAGTATAACCGGACAGAACTATGGCTACACCTTC